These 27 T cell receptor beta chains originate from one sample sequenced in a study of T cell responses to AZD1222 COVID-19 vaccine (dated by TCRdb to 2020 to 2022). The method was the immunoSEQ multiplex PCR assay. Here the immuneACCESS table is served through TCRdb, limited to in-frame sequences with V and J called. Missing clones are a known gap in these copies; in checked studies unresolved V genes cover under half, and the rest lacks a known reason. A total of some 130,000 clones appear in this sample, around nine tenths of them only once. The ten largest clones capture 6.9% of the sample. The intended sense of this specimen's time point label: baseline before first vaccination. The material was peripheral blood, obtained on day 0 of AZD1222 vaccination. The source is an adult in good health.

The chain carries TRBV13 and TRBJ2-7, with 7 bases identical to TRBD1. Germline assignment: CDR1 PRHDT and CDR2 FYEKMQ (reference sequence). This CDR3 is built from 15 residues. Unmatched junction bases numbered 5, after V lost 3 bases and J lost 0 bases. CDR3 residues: CASSFNRDSSYEQYF. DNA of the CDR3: TGTGCCAGCAGCTTCAACCGGGACAGCTCCTACGAGCAGTACTTC.

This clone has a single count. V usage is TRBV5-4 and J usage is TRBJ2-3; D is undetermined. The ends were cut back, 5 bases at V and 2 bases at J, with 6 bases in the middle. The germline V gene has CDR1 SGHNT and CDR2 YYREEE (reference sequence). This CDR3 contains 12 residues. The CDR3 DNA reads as TGTGCCAGCAGAGGGCCCACAGATACGCAGTATTTT. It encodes CASRGPTDTQYF.

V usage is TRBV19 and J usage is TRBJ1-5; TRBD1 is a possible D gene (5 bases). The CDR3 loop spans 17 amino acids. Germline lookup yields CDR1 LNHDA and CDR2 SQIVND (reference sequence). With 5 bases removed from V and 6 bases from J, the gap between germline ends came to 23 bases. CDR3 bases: TGTGCCAGTAGTCCATCCGGACGGCAAGTTAGGGGTCAGCCCCAGCATTTT. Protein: CASSPSGRQVRGQPQHF.

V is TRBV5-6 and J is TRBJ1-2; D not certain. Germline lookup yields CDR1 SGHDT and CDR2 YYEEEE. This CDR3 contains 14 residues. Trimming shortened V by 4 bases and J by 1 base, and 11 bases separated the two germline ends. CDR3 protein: CASSRGVDNYGYTF. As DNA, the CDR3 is TGTGCCAGCAGCCGCGGGGTAGATAACTATGGCTACACCTTC.

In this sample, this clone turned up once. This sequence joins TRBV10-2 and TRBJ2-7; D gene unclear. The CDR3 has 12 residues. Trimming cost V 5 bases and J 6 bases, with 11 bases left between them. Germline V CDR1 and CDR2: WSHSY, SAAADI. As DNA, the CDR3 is TGCGCCAGCAGTTTGGGGTCGCGCGAGCAGTACTTC. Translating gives CASSLGSREQYF.

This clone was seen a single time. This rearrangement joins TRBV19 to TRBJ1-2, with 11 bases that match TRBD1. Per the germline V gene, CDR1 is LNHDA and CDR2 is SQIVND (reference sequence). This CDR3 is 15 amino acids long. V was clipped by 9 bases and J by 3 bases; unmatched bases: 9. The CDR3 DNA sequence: TGTGCCAGCAGTCCCGGGGACAGGGGGGACTATGGCTACACCTTC. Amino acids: CASSPGDRGDYGYTF.

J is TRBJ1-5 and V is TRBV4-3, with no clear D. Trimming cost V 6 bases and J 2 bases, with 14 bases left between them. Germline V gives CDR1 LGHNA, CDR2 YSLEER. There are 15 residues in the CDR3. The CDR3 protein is CASSQSNIGNQPQHF. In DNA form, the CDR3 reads TGCGCCAGCAGTCAGTCTAACATAGGCAATCAGCCCCAGCATTTT.

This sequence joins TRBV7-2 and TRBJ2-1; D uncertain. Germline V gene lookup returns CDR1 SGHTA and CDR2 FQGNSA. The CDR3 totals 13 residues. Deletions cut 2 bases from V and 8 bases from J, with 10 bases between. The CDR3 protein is CASSLFEGDEQFF. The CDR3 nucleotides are TGTGCCAGCAGCTTATTCGAAGGTGATGAGCAGTTCTTC. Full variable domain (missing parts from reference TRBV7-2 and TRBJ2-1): GAGVSQSPSNKVTEKGKDVELRCDPISGHTALYWYRQSLGQGLEFLIYFQGNSAPDKSGLPSDRFSAERTGGSVSTLTIQRTQQEDSAVYLCASSLFEGDEQFFGPGTRLTVL.

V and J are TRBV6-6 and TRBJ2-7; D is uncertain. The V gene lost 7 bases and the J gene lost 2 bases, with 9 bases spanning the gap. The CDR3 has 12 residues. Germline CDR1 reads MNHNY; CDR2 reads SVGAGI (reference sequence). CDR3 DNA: TGTGCCAGCACCGACACCACCTACGAGCAGTACTTC. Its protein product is CASTDTTYEQYF.

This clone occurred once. The CDR3: CASSPRSSGVYEQYF. The CDR3 DNA follows: TGTGCCAGCAGCCCCCGGAGTAGCGGGGTCTACGAGCAGTACTTC. The J gene is TRBJ2-7, the V gene TRBV27, with TRBD2 matching 8 bases. The CDR3 covers 15 residues. The V gene end was trimmed by 6 bases and the J gene end by 3 bases; junction bases not matched to a gene: 10. Germline assignment: CDR1 MNHEY and CDR2 SMNVEV (reference sequence).

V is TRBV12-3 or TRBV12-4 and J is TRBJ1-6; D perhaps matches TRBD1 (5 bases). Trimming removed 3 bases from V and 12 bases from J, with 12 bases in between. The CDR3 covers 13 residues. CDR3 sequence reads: CASSFGTAEPLHF. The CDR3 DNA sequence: TGTGCCAGCAGTTTTGGGACGGCGGAACCCCTCCACTTT.

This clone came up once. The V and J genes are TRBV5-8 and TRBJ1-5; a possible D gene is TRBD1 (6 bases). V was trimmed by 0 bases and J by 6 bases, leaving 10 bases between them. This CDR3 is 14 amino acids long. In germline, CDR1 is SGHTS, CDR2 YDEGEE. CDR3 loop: CASSLDGGSQPQHF. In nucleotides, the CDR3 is TGTGCCAGCAGCTTGGATGGGGGCAGTCAGCCCCAGCATTTT.

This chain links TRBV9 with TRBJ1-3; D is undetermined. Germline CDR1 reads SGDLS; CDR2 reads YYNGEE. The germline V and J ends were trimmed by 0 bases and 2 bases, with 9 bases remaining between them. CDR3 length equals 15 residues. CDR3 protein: CASSVDGGTGNTIYF. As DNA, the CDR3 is TGTGCCAGCAGCGTAGATGGAGGGACTGGAAACACCATATATTTT.

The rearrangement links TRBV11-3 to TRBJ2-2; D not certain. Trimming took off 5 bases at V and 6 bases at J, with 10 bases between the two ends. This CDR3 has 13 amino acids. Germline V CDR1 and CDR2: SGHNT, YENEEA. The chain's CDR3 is CASSASPSGELFF. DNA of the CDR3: TGTGCCAGCAGCGCGAGCCCTTCCGGGGAGCTGTTTTTT. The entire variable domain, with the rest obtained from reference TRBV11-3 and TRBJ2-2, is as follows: EAGVVQSPRYKIIEKKQPVAFWCNPISGHNTLYWYLQNLGQGPELLIRYENEEAVDDSQLPKDRFSAERLKGVDSTLKIQPAELGDSAVYLCASSASPSGELFFGEGSRLTVL.

CDR3 in DNA: TGTGCCAGCAGTTTGTGGGGGGGCCAAGAGACCCAGTACTTC. This encodes CASSLWGGQETQYF. This sequence joins TRBV28 and TRBJ2-5; 7 nucleotides match TRBD2. The CDR3 runs 14 residues. The trim removed 3 bases at V and 1 base at J, leaving 2 bases unmatched. The germline V gene has CDR1 MDHEN and CDR2 SYDVKM.

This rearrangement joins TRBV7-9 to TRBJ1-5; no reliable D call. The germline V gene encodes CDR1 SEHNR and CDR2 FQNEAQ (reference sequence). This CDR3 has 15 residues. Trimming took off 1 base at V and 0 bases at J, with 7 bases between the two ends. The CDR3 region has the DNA TGTGCCAGCAGCTTAGGAGAAAATAGCAATCAGCCCCAGCATTTT. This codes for CASSLGENSNQPQHF.

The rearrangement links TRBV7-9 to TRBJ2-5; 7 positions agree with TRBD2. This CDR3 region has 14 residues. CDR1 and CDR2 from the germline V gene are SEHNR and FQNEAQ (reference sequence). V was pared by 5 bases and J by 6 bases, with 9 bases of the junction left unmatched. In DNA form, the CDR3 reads TGTGCCAGCAGCACAAGCGGGGACCAGAAGACCCAGTACTTC. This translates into CASSTSGDQKTQYF.

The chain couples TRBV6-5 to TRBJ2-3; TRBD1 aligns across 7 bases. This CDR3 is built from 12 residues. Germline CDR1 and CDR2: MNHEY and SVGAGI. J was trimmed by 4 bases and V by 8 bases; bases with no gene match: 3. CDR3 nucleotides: TGTGCCAGCCATACAGGGGCAGATACGCAGTATTTT. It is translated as CASHTGADTQYF.

The CDR3: CASSPLGTGGNYGYTF. Here the CDR3 DNA reads TGTGCCAGCTCACCACTTGGGACAGGGGGTAACTATGGCTACACCTTC. The chain employs TRBV18 and TRBJ1-2; 11 nucleotides line up with TRBD1. The CDR3 is made up of 16 amino acids. Germline CDR1 reads KGHSH; CDR2 reads LQKENI. J lost 1 base, V lost 1 base, and 2 bases had no gene match.

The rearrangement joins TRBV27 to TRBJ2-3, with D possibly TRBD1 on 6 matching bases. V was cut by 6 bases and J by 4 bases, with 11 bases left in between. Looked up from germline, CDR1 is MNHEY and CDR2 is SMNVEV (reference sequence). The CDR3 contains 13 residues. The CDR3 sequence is CASSSWTADTQYF. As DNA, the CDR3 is TGTGCCAGCAGCTCCTGGACAGCAGATACGCAGTATTTT.

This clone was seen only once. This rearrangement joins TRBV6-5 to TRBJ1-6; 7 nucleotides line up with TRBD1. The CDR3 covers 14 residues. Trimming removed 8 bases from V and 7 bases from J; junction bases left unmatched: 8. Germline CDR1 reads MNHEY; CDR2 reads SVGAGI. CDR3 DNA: TGTGCCAGCTCCTACCAGACAGGGAATTCACCCCTCCACTTT. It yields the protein CASSYQTGNSPLHF.

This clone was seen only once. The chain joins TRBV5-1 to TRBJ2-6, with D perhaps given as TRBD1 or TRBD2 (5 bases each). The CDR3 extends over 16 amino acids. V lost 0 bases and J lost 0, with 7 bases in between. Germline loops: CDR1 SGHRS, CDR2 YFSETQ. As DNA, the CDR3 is TGCGCCAGCAGCTTGGTGGGGACCTCTGGGGCCAACGTCCTGACTTTC. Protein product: CASSLVGTSGANVLTF. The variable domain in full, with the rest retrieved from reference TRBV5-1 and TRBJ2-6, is KAGVTQTPRYLIKTRGQQVTLSCSPISGHRSVSWYQQTPGQGLQFLFEYFSETQRNKGNFPGRFSGRQFSNSRSEMNVSTLELGDSALYLCASSLVGTSGANVLTFGAGSRLTVL.

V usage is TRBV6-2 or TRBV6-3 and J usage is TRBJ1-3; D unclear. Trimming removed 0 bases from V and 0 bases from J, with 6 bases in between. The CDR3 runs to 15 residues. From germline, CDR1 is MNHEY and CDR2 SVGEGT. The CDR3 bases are TGTGCCAGCAGTTACTCAGGTCGCTCTGGAAACACCATATATTTT. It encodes CASSYSGRSGNTIYF.

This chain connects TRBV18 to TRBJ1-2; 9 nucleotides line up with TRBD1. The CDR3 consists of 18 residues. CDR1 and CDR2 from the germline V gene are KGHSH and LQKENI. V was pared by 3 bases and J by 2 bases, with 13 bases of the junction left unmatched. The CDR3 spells CASSPVIVGQGRNYGYTF. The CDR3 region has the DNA TGTGCCAGCTCACCTGTAATTGTAGGACAGGGGAGGAACTATGGCTACACCTTC.

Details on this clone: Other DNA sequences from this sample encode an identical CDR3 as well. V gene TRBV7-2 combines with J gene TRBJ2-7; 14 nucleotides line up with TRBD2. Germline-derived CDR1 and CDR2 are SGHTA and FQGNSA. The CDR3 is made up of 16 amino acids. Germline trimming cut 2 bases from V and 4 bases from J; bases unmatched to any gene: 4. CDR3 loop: CASSLLGLAGGYEQYF. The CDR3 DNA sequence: TGTGCCAGCAGCTTACTTGGACTAGCGGGGGGTTACGAGCAGTACTTC.

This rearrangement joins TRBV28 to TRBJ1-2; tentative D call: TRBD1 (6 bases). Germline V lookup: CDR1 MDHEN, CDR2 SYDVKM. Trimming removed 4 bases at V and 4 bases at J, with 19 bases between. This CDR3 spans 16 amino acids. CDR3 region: CASSSPYRVGVYGYTF. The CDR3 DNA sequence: TGTGCCAGCAGTTCTCCTTACAGGGTGGGGGTCTATGGCTACACCTTC.

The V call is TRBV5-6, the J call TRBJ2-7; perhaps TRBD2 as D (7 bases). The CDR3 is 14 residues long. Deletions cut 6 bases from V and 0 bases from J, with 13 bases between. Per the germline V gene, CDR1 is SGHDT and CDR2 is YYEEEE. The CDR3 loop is CASTLGGGSYEQYF. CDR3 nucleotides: TGTGCCAGCACCCTGGGAGGGGGCTCCTACGAGCAGTACTTC.